This T cell receptor beta chain was sequenced for a study of Graves' ophthalmopathy and Graves' hyperthyroidism. A 10 ml volume of fresh peripheral blood provided the PBMCs. For repertoire sequencing, the TCR beta CDR3 regions were amplified from RNA transcripts. RT-PCR in the first round used HTBI primers; a second-round multiplex PCR followed. TCRdb re-analysed the multiplex PCR reads in MiXCR, keeping a single row per CDR3 protein. In the table there are over 650,000 distinct CDR3 sequences, about 40% of which are singletons. V shed 6 bases, J shed 5 bases, and the junction held 4 bases outside the gene matches. The CDR3 sequence is 12 residues long. Germline CDR1 reads MNHNY; CDR2 reads SVGAGI (reference sequence). Study-wide results and caveats: A roughly 81% specificity and about 90% sensitivity were achieved by a 13-signature model that separated ophthalmopathy from stable hyperthyroidism.

This clonotype occurred many times. The antigen remains unidentified. The clonotype originates from an adult man with Graves' ophthalmopathy. This chain joins TRBV6-6 and TRBJ2-7; 7 bases match TRBD1. The sequenced sample was peripheral blood. The CDR3 DNA sequence: TGTGCCAGCAGCGACAGGGTCGACGAGCAGTACTTC. Protein product: CASSDRVDEQYF.